The sequence of this T cell receptor (beta chain) was determined in a study of cytomegalovirus exposure and HLA in healthy donors. The donors comprised healthy bone marrow donors. Study-wide results and limits: After further analysis at a later stage, roughly 16,000 TCR beta sequences were associated with HLA alleles at 0.05 false discovery rate.

To note about this clone: Its antigen remains unidentified.

Primers for the PCR totalled 60 Vbeta and 13 Jbeta. TCRdb's copy holds only in-frame clones and misses some; the assay was immunoSEQ multiplex PCR. In the table there are 150,000 or so clones, roughly 70% of which are singletons. CDR1 is MDHEN and CDR2 is SYDVKM in the germline V gene. Trimming took off 3 bases at V and 5 bases at J, with 6 bases between the two ends. The CDR3 length is 12 residues. The TCR comes from a man aged 25 to 40 in good health and CMV-seropositive. The sample taken for sequencing was PBMCs. The rearrangement uses TRBV28 and TRBJ2-3, with D perhaps matching TRBD2 (5 bases). This CDR3 is CASSFRGDTQYF. As DNA, the CDR3 is TGTGCCAGCAGTTTCCGGGGAGATACGCAGTATTTT.